The entry below gives a single T cell receptor beta chain sequence along with its context. The data were taken from a study of cytomegalovirus exposure and HLA in healthy donors. The CDR3 has 16 residues. From germline, CDR1 is SGHDT and CDR2 YYEEEE. The ends were cut back, 2 bases at V and 0 bases at J, with 13 bases in the middle. Amplification used 60 Vbeta primers and 13 Jbeta primers. The method was immunoSEQ multiplex PCR; TCRdb's version includes in-frame clones alone and lacks a portion of them. The table records roughly 170,000 clones, roughly 80% of them present only once. The TCR originated in a man aged 25 to 40 in good health and CMV-seropositive. Sample: PBMCs. The chain couples TRBV5-6 to TRBJ2-3; the D gene is possibly TRBD1 (5 bases). This CDR3 reads CASSLGQGVSTDTQYF. DNA of the CDR3: TGTGCCAGCAGCTTAGGTCAGGGTGTTAGCACAGATACGCAGTATTTT. The full variable domain, completed using reference TRBV5-6 and TRBJ2-3, is DAGVTQSPTHLIKTRGQQVTLRCSPKSGHDTVSWYQQALGQGPQFIFQYYEEEERQRGNFPDRFSGHQFPNYSSELNVNALLLGDSALYLCASSLGQGVSTDTQYFGPGTRLTVL.